These 19 T cell receptor beta chains originate from one sample sequenced in a study of blood T cell repertoires in COVID-19. This table comes from immunoSEQ multiplex PCR, and its TCRdb copy is limited to in-frame clones, with some not included. The table has fewer than 350,000 clones, approximately 89% seen once. The sample was peripheral blood. The receptors here all came from a woman aged 55-75 years with COVID-19, enrolled during active disease.

The chain recombines TRBV2 with TRBJ1-5, with D possibly matching TRBD1 (6 bases). This CDR3 comprises 15 residues. Trimming took 6 bases from V and 0 from J, leaving 12 bases between them. Looked up from germline, CDR1 is SNHLY and CDR2 is FYNNEI. CDR3: CASSSQGASNQPQHF. The CDR3 DNA is TGTGCCAGCAGCTCACAGGGCGCTAGCAATCAGCCCCAGCATTTT.

The chain joins TRBV18 to TRBJ1-2, with 12 bases that match TRBD1. V dropped 4 bases and J dropped 7; count of bases not matched to a gene: 13. Germline lookup yields CDR1 KGHSH and CDR2 LQKENI. The length of the CDR3 is 17 residues. The CDR3 reads CASSRLVGTGGDGGYTF. CDR3 nucleotides: TGTGCCAGCTCACGCTTAGTCGGGACAGGGGGCGATGGTGGCTACACCTTC.

This clone came up once. The genes are TRBV7-3 and TRBJ2-7, with TRBD1 identical over 7 bases. V was pared by 3 bases and J by 5 bases, with 7 bases of the junction left unmatched. The CDR3 is 14 residues long. The germline CDR1 and CDR2 sequences are SGHTA and FQGTGA. The CDR3 is CASSFTGDTDEQYF. The CDR3 DNA reads as TGTGCCAGCAGCTTCACAGGGGATACGGACGAGCAGTACTTC.

The chain uses TRBV14 and TRBJ2-2, with D unresolved. Germline V gene lookup returns CDR1 SGHDN and CDR2 FVKESK. CDR3 length: 13 amino acids. Trimming cost V 0 bases and J 7 bases, with 6 bases left between them. CDR3 amino acids: CASSQDLVGELFF. The CDR3 nucleotides are TGTGCCAGCAGCCAAGATCTAGTCGGGGAGCTGTTTTTT.

This clone was detected a few times. Within the sample, other DNA sequences also encode this same CDR3. The chain carries TRBV30 and TRBJ1-2; D call uncertain. V gave up 0 bases and J gave up 4 bases, with 6 bases separating them. Germline assignment: CDR1 GTSNPN and CDR2 SVGIG (reference sequence). The CDR3 has 12 residues. Here the CDR3 reads CAWSVESYGYTF. In nucleotides, the CDR3 is TGTGCCTGGAGTGTAGAGAGCTATGGCTACACCTTC.

This rearrangement joins TRBV7-9 to TRBJ2-5; possibly TRBD2 for D (5 bases). The germline V gene encodes CDR1 SEHNR and CDR2 FQNEAQ (reference sequence). This CDR3 region has 16 residues. The germline V and J ends were trimmed by 0 bases and 6 bases, with 17 bases remaining between them. CDR3: CASSLAGGWVAKTQYF. CDR3 DNA sequence: TGTGCCAGCAGCTTAGCAGGAGGCTGGGTGGCGAAGACCCAGTACTTC.

The V gene is TRBV12-5, the J gene TRBJ1-4, with TRBD1 matching over 10 bases. The length of the CDR3 is 19 residues. With V trimmed by 1 base and J by 8 bases, 16 bases remained unmatched. The germline CDR1 and CDR2 sequences are LGHNT and FRNRAP. The CDR3, as DNA: TGTGCTAGTGGTTTGGGGTTCAACCGACAGGGGGCGATCCGGGAAAAACTGTTTTTT. Amino acid sequence: CASGLGFNRQGAIREKLFF.

V is TRBV7-2 and J is TRBJ1-1; D uncertain. Deletions cut 2 bases from V and 2 bases from J, with 12 bases between. Germline assignment: CDR1 SGHTA and CDR2 FQGNSA. The CDR3 extends over 15 amino acids. The CDR3 DNA sequence: TGTGCCAGCAGCTTAAGTTTCGGGATCAACACTGAAGCTTTCTTT. Residues: CASSLSFGINTEAFF.

This sequence joins TRBV19 and TRBJ1-2; 9 bases match TRBD1. Germline CDR1 LNHDA, CDR2 SQIVND (reference sequence). CDR3 size: 14 residues. V gave up 10 bases and J gave up 4 bases; unmatched junction bases: 10. CDR3 sequence (DNA): TGTGCCACCACCAAGGGGGACAGGGCCTATGGCTACACCTTC. Its translation: CATTKGDRAYGYTF.

The CDR3 region is CASSIGRGRGNQPQHF. The CDR3 DNA reads as TGTGCCAGTAGTATCGGGAGGGGGCGGGGGAATCAGCCCCAGCATTTT. This chain connects TRBV19 to TRBJ1-5; 7 positions agree with TRBD1. CDR1 is LNHDA and CDR2 is SQIVND in the germline V gene (reference sequence). V was pared by 3 bases and J by 4 bases, with 9 bases of the junction left unmatched. The CDR3 contains 16 residues. Filled out from reference TRBV19 and TRBJ1-5, the complete variable domain reads DGGITQSPKYLFRKEGQNVTLSCEQNLNHDAMYWYRQDPGQGLRLIYYSQIVNDFQKGDIAEGYSVSREKKESFPLTVTSAQKNPTAFYLCASSIGRGRGNQPQHFGDGTRLSIL.

This sequence joins TRBV7-2 and TRBJ2-5; TRBD2 matches at 9 bases. V dropped 5 bases and J dropped 10; count of bases not matched to a gene: 11. The length of the CDR3 is 14 residues. Germline CDR1 is SGHTA and CDR2 is FQGNSA. The CDR3 protein is CASSPRPAGGSQYF. The CDR3 DNA sequence: TGTGCCAGCAGCCCCAGACCAGCGGGGGGTAGCCAGTACTTC.

The chain carries TRBV6-5 and TRBJ1-2, with no clear D. The V gene's germline CDR1 is MNHEY and CDR2 SVGAGI. The CDR3 contains 13 residues. V was clipped by 5 bases and J by 1 base, with 8 bases between them. CDR3 residues: CASSPDNNYGYTF. The CDR3 nucleotides read TGTGCCAGCAGTCCCGACAATAACTATGGCTACACCTTC.

This clone was counted between two and nine times. The V call is TRBV19, the J call TRBJ1-2; TRBD1 aligns across 11 bases. V lost 3 bases, J lost 6 bases, and 6 bases stayed unmatched. CDR3 size: 15 residues. CDR1 LNHDA and CDR2 SQIVND come from the germline V gene (reference sequence). The CDR3 protein is CASSMGQGGSNGYTF. The CDR3 DNA is TGTGCCAGTAGTATGGGACAGGGGGGCAGTAATGGCTACACCTTC.

V is TRBV10-3 and J is TRBJ2-2; TRBD2 matches 16 bases. Germline values: CDR1 ENHRY, CDR2 SYGVKD. The length of the CDR3 is 19 residues. V lost 0 bases to trimming and J lost 5 bases; unmatched junction nucleotides: 6. CDR3 in amino acids: CAISESGTSGGAWTGELFF. Here the CDR3 DNA reads TGTGCCATCAGTGAGTCCGGGACTAGCGGGGGGGCCTGGACCGGGGAGCTGTTTTTT.

The CDR3 loop reads CASSLIGQVNTEAFF. The CDR3 DNA reads TGTGCCAGCAGCTTAATAGGACAGGTGAACACTGAAGCTTTCTTT. This chain joins TRBV7-3 and TRBJ1-1; 7 bases agree with TRBD1. This CDR3 has 15 residues. V lost 1 base and J lost 0; bases outside the gene matches: 2. Germline V gene lookup returns CDR1 SGHTA and CDR2 FQGTGA.

This chain connects TRBV11-2 to TRBJ1-2, with TRBD1 matching 8 bases. The ends lost 5 bases at V and 7 bases at J; junction bases unmatched: 6. CDR1 and CDR2 from the germline V gene are SGHAT and FQNNGV. The CDR3 is made up of 13 amino acids. CDR3 nucleotide sequence: TGTGCCAGCAGCATGGGACAGGTTACTGGCTACACCTTC. Protein: CASSMGQVTGYTF.

The V gene is TRBV7-6, the J gene TRBJ1-3; D ambiguous. This CDR3 has 16 residues. Trimming removed 3 bases at V and 0 bases at J, with 12 bases between. Germline V gene lookup returns CDR1 SGHVS and CDR2 FNYEAQ. This CDR3 reads CASSFGTALSGNTIYF. The CDR3 DNA is TGTGCCAGCAGCTTCGGAACAGCACTCTCTGGAAACACCATATATTTT.

The rearrangement links TRBV9 to TRBJ1-2; unclear D gene. The ends were cut back, 0 bases at V and 8 bases at J, with 14 bases in the middle. The CDR3 spans 14 residues. Per germline, CDR1 SGDLS and CDR2 YYNGEE. The CDR3 sequence: CASSVGQTFKGYTF. The CDR3 coding sequence is TGTGCCAGCAGCGTAGGGCAGACTTTCAAAGGCTACACCTTC.

The genes are TRBV6-5 and TRBJ1-2; D call uncertain. Trimming took off 4 bases at V and 6 bases at J, with 21 bases between the two ends. The germline V gene encodes CDR1 MNHEY and CDR2 SVGAGI. The CDR3 totals 16 residues. CDR3: CASSSAIGTTEDGYTF. CDR3 sequence (DNA): TGTGCCAGCAGTTCCGCAATCGGCACTACTGAGGATGGCTACACCTTC.